This T cell receptor beta chain was sequenced during a study of blood T cell repertoires in COVID-19 (TCRdb year 2020). For the study in its entirety: Collaborator samples came from the United States, Italy and Spain and covered acute and convalescent phases of COVID-19. The material from the prospective study consisted of cDNA or gDNA derived from T cells, B-cell-depleted T cells, or PBMCs. The dataset comprised deeply sampled blood TCRbeta repertoires from subjects exposed to, actively infected with, or recovered from COVID-19. A freely available public database, intended as a resource for researchers studying the immune response to SARS-CoV-2, is where the repertoires were released. The samples were drawn from two sources: the first 160 participants of the ongoing ImmuneRACE study, and 1,254 subjects contributed by 6 global collaborators. Sample metadata almost always included a de-identified subject ID, COVID-19 status, age in years and sex. Where available, HLA class I and class II types were taken from metadata supplied by the sample provider and were not determined by assay-based typing. Findings and caveats that apply to the study as a whole: Clinical and demographic metadata were provided uncurated, with the amount varying by source and participant.

TCRbeta CDR3 regions were amplified from genomic DNA using the immunoSEQ Assay, a bias-controlled multiplex PCR. Under the source paper's analysis protocol: Nucleated cell counts per sample were estimated from amplification of reference gene primers within the assay. To quantify the absolute abundance of each unique TCRbeta CDR3 rearrangement, sequence reads were collapsed and filtered. For each sample, productive Simpson clonality was calculated by taking the square root of Simpson's diversity index across productive rearrangements. What TCRdb holds here is the immuneACCESS table cut down to in-frame rearrangements. Part of the clones is not present; checked against another copy, under half of the missing clones reflect an unresolved V gene, and the others are unexplained. The D gene and trimming were derived from the DNA, and the V and J assignments and clone size from that table. This sample is represented by about 350,000 clones; 65% to 90% of them were singletons. The ten largest clones take up about 7.6% of the sample.

One collaborating source in Seattle enrolled patients while the patients were actively infected and followed the patients over time throughout the course of disease. Collaborating institutions collected whole blood in K2EDTA tubes following their own protocols. For TCRbeta analysis, collaborators shipped samples in one of three forms: frozen whole blood, isolated PBMCs, or DNA extracted from either of those sample types. Comment on this clone: Its binding antigen is unknown. No much larger clonotype is one base removed from it; base qualities were not supplied.

CDR1 and CDR2 (PRHDT, FYEKMQ) derive from the germline V gene (reference sequence). V is clipped by 2 bases and J by 0 bases, and the sequence between their germline boundaries is 7 bases long. Reading from cysteine to phenylalanine, the CDR3 counts 15 amino acids. Only the CDR3 DNA stays, 45 bases, in frame from base 1. This clonotype originated in a woman between 55 and 75 years old with COVID-19, enrolled during active disease. Sequenced input: peripheral blood. In this chain, TRBV13 is recombined with TRBJ2-2; a confident D gene designation cannot be given. The DNA reads as follows: TGTGCCAGCAGCTTATTGGGCGCGAACACCGGGGAGCTGTTTTTT. Its product reads: CASSLLGANTGELFF. The CDR3, completed at both ends by the reference TRBV13 and TRBJ2-2 genes, gives the full variable domain AAGVIQSPRHLIKEKRETATLKCYPIPRHDTVYWYQQGPGQDPQFLISFYEKMQSDKGSIPDRFSAQQFSDYHSELNMSSLELGDSALYFCASSLLGANTGELFFGEGSRLTVL.